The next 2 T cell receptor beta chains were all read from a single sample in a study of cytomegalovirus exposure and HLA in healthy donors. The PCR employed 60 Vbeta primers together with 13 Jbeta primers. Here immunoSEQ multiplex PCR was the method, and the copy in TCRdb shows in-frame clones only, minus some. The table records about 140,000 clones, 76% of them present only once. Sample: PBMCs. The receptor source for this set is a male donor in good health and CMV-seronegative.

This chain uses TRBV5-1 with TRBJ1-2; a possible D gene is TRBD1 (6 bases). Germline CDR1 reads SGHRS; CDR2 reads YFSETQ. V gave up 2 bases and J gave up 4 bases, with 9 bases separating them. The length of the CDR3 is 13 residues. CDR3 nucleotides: TGCGCCAGCAGCTTCCCAGGGGCCTATGGCTACACCTTC. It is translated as CASSFPGAYGYTF. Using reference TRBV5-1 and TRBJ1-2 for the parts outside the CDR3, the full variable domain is KAGVTQTPRYLIKTRGQQVTLSCSPISGHRSVSWYQQTPGQGLQFLFEYFSETQRNKGNFPGRFSGRQFSNSRSEMNVSTLELGDSALYLCASSFPGAYGYTFGSGTRLTVV.

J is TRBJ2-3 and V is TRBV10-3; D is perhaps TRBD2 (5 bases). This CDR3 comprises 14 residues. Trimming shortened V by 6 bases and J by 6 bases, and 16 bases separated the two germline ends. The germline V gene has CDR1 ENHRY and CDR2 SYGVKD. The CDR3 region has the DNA TGTGCCATCAGCCGGGCGGGCCCCGGGGATACGCAGTATTTT. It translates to CAISRAGPGDTQYF.